This TCR beta chain was identified in a study of blood T cells in healthy people across ages. Study conclusions and caveats: PBMC samples, being unsorted, prevented any conclusive comparison of naive and antigen-experienced cells. Investigators viewed diversity estimates from one million T cells as underestimates, the study reported.

CDR1 is SNHLY and CDR2 is FYNNEI in the germline V gene. The length of the CDR3 is 15 residues. V lost 4 bases to trimming and J lost 4 bases; unmatched junction nucleotides: 5. The authors drew around 11 milliliters of peripheral blood from each donor. Primed by a sample-barcoded 5' primer and a J-beta primer mix, a second PCR proceeded for 7 to 11 cycles. A template-switch adaptor containing 12 random nucleotides labeled each cDNA molecule. TCRdb re-derived calls from the 5' RACE reads in MiXCR, one entry per CDR3 protein. The data hold about 1.7 million distinct CDR3 sequences, with over 25% observed a single time. To note about this clonotype: Its target is not known.

The sequence derives from a woman younger than 45 in good health. The specimen was blood. J is TRBJ2-1 and V is TRBV2; 9 bases match TRBD2. CDR3 DNA sequence: TGTGCCAGCAGTGTGGAGCGGGGGGAATACAATGAGCAGTTCTTC. This encodes CASSVERGEYNEQFF.